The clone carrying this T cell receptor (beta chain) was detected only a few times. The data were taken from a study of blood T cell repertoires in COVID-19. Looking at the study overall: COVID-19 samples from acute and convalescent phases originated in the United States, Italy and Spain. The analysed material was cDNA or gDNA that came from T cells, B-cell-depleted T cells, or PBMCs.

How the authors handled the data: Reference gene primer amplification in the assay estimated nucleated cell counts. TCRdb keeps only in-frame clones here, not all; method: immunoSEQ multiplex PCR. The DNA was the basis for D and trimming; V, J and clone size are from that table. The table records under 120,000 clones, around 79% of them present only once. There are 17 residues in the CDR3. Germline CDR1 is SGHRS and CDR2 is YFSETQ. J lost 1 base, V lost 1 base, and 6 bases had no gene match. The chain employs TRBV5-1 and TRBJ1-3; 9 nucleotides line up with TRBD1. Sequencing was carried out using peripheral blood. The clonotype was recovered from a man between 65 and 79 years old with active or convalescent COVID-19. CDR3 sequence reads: CASSLTGGANSGNTIYF. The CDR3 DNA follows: TGCGCCAGCAGCTTGACAGGGGGCGCGAATTCTGGAAACACCATATATTTT.